These T cell receptor beta chains were read from a single sample in a study of shared clonotypes between healthy human individuals. Data came from immunoSEQ multiplex PCR; TCRdb stores just in-frame clones and leaves some out. The table shows roughly 2,000,000 clones, with just over 90% occurring only once. The source material was naive CD8+ T cells from PBMCs. Receptors were obtained from a man between 18 and 29 years old in good health. Some clones in this sample may be carry-over from other donors' samples. Both conserved end residues are part of each CDR3. A D gene is named only where the DNA matches it firmly. Expanded clones are given a class, and other clones once, few, many or no size at all.

clone_size d_call j_call v_call cdr3_aa cdr3_nt
- TRBD2 TRBJ2-3 TRBV7-2 CASSVIAGEAGTDTQYF TGTGCCAGCAGCGTCATAGCGGGAGAGGCGGGCACAGATACGCAGTATTTT
- TRBD1 TRBJ2-1 TRBV11-2 CASSPRDRGHNEQFF TGTGCCAGCAGCCCCCGGGACAGGGGGCATAATGAGCAGTTCTTC
- - TRBJ1-3 TRBV9 CASSPYLTGGNTIYF TGTGCCAGCAGCCCTTACCTTACAGGAGGAAACACCATATATTTT
- TRBD1 TRBJ2-7 TRBV27 CASSFSAAGGYYEQYF TGTGCCAGCAGTTTCAGTGCGGCAGGGGGCTACTACGAGCAGTACTTC
- - TRBJ1-1 TRBV13 CASSLFRHANTEAFF TGTGCCAGCAGCTTATTTCGACATGCGAACACTGAAGCTTTCTTT
- - TRBJ2-3 TRBV2 CASFTGFKTDTQYF TGTGCCAGCTTTACAGGGTTCAAGACAGATACGCAGTATTTT
- TRBD2 TRBJ2-4 TRBV10-2 CASSEAAGAGALKNIQYF TGCGCCAGCAGTGAGGCTGCGGGAGCGGGAGCGCTCAAAAACATTCAGTACTTC
- - TRBJ1-1 TRBV5-5 CASSLWLTEAFF TGTGCCAGCAGCTTGTGGTTGACTGAAGCTTTCTTT
- - TRBJ2-3 TRBV7-2 CASSLYRALGDTQYF TGTGCCAGCAGCCTATACAGGGCCCTCGGGGATACGCAGTATTTT
- TRBD1 TRBJ2-1 TRBV27 CASSPATGGGYNEQFF TGTGCCAGCAGTCCTGCCACAGGGGGAGGCTACAATGAGCAGTTCTTC
few - TRBJ2-3 TRBV7-9 CASSPDSTDTQYF TGTGCCAGCAGTCCAGACAGCACAGATACGCAGTATTTT
- - TRBJ2-7 TRBV29-1 CSVDPGAHGGSDEQYF TGCAGCGTTGACCCCGGGGCTCATGGGGGAAGCGACGAGCAGTACTTC
- - TRBJ1-5 TRBV7-9 CASSFTNQPQHF TGTGCCAGCAGCTTTACAAATCAGCCCCAGCATTTT
- - TRBJ2-1 TRBV27 CASSSRVYNEQFF TGTGCCAGCAGTTCCAGGGTCTACAATGAGCAGTTCTTC
- - TRBJ2-7 TRBV19 CASSTSGPLTRGYEQYF TGTGCCAGTAGTACCTCGGGGCCCCTGACTAGAGGGTACGAGCAGTACTTC
- TRBD2 TRBJ2-3 TRBV28 CASSSPAFSGTSGSDTQYF TGTGCCAGCAGTTCACCGGCGTTCTCCGGGACTAGCGGGAGTGATACGCAGTATTTT
- TRBD1 TRBJ2-1 TRBV27 CASSLFRQGAAYNEQFF TGTGCCAGCAGTTTATTTCGACAGGGAGCAGCCTACAATGAGCAGTTCTTC
- - TRBJ2-1 TRBV9 CASSVGAGVAYNEQFF TGTGCCAGCAGCGTGGGGGCGGGAGTCGCCTACAATGAGCAGTTCTTC
few - TRBJ1-2 TRBV27 CASSPLRGEDYTF TGTGCCAGCAGCCCCTTGAGAGGAGAGGACTACACCTTC
- - TRBJ2-1 TRBV7-9 CASSTQPGEQFF TGTGCCAGCAGCACCCAACCGGGGGAGCAGTTCTTC
- - TRBJ1-1 TRBV9 CASSVGGSTEAFF TGTGCCAGCAGCGTGGGGGGTAGCACTGAAGCTTTCTTT
- TRBD2 TRBJ2-1 TRBV30 CAWNRLAGVNNEQFF TGTGCCTGGAACCGGCTAGCGGGAGTAAACAATGAGCAGTTCTTC
- - TRBJ2-7 TRBV30 CAWQTFLGAPSYEQYF TGTGCCTGGCAAACCTTTCTCGGGGCTCCGTCCTACGAGCAGTACTTC
once TRBD1 TRBJ2-7 TRBV28 CASSSTGGVEEQYF TGTGCCAGCAGTTCGACAGGGGGCGTTGAAGAGCAGTACTTC
- - TRBJ1-1 TRBV5-1 CASSPAFSLNTEAFF TGCGCCAGCAGCCCCGCCTTTTCCTTAAACACTGAAGCTTTCTTT
- - TRBJ1-1 TRBV19 CATSKRTTPSTEAFF TGTGCCACCTCGAAACGGACAACCCCTAGCACTGAAGCTTTCTTT
- - TRBJ1-2 TRBV6-6 CASSPGPRVNGYTF TGTGCCAGCAGTCCAGGGCCACGAGTAAATGGCTACACCTTC
- - TRBJ1-5 TRBV28 CASSLNPGIQPQHF TGTGCCAGCAGTTTAAATCCGGGGATTCAGCCCCAGCATTTT